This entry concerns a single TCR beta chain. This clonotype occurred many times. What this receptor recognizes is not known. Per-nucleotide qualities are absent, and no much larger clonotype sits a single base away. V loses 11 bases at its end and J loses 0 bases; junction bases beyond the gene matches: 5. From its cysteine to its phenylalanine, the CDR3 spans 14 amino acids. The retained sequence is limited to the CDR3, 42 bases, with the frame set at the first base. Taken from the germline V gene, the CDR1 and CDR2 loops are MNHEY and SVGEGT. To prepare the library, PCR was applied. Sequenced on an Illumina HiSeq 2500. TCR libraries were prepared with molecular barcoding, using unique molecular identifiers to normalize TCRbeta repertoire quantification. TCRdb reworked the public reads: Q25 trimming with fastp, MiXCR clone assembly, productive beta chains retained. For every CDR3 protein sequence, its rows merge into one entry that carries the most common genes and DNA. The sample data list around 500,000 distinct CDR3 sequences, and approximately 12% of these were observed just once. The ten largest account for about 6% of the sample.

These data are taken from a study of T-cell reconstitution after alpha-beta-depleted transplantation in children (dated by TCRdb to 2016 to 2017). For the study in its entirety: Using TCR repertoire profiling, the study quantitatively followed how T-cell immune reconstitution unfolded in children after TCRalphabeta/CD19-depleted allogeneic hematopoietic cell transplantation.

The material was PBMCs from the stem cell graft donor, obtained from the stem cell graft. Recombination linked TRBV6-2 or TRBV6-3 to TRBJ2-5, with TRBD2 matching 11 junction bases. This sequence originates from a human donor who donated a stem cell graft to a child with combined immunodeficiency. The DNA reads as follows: TGTGCCGCTAAGACTAGCGGGAACCAAGAGACCCAGTACTTC. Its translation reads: CAAKTSGNQETQYF.